The source of this T cell receptor (beta chain) is a study of graft-versus-host responses after intestinal transplantation. The CDR3 extends over 16 amino acids. Germline V gene lookup returns CDR1 SNHLY and CDR2 FYNNEI. With V trimmed by 2 bases and J by 3 bases, 3 bases remained unmatched. Libraries were prepared by immunoSEQ multiplex PCR; TCRdb keeps only in-frame clonotypes and omits some of them. Of roughly 110,000 clones listed, approximately 88% are singletons. As regards this clone: Its matching antigen is unknown.

Here the sequenced sample was unstimulated CD4+ T cells sorted from spleen or lymph node cells, taken before transplant. This TCR derives from a human donor who was the organ donor for an intestinal transplant. The chain couples TRBV2 to TRBJ2-3, with 12 bases aligning to TRBD2. The DNA for the CDR3 is TGTGCCAGCAGTGAACAAGGACTAGCGGGAACAGATACGCAGTATTTT. This codes for CASSEQGLAGTDTQYF. The full variable domain, rest sourced from reference TRBV2 and TRBJ2-3, is EPEVTQTPSHQVTQMGQEVILRCVPISNHLYFYWYRQILGQKVEFLVSFYNNEISEKSEIFDDQFSVERPDGSNFTLKIRSTKLEDSAMYFCASSEQGLAGTDTQYFGPGTRLTVL.